The clone carrying this TCR beta chain was found a few times. These data come from a study of T cells in Graves' hyperthyroidism and ophthalmopathy. RNA transcripts yielded amplified TCR beta CDR3 regions. The study used the HTBI primer set for a first-round RT-PCR of the TCR CDR3. From the multiplex PCR reads, TCRdb called clonotypes with MiXCR, one entry per CDR3 protein. The repertoire has over 500,000 distinct CDR3 sequences, 17% of them found once; the top ten carry 15% to 20%. In germline, CDR1 is LGHNA, CDR2 YNFKEQ. V trimming: 0 bases; J trimming: 2 bases; junction bases outside the gene matches: 13. This CDR3 spans 19 amino acids.

The sample taken for sequencing was blood. The chain recombines TRBV4-2 with TRBJ1-5, with TRBD1 matching 7 bases. The TCR was taken from a woman in her late teens or twenties with Graves' ophthalmopathy. CDR3 sequence: CASSQDQIKTGSGNQPQHF. CDR3 nucleotide sequence: TGTGCCAGCAGCCAAGACCAAATTAAGACAGGGAGCGGCAATCAGCCCCAGCATTTT.